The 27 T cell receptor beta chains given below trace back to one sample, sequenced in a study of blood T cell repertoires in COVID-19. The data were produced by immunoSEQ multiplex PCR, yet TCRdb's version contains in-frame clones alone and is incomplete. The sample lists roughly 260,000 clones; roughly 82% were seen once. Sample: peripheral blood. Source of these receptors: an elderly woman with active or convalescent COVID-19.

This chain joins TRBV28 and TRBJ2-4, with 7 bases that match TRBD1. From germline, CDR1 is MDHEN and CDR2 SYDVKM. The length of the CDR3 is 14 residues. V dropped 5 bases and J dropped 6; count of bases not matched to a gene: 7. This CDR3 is CASSMGQSLNIQYF. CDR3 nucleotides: TGTGCCAGCAGTATGGGACAGTCCCTAAACATTCAGTACTTC.

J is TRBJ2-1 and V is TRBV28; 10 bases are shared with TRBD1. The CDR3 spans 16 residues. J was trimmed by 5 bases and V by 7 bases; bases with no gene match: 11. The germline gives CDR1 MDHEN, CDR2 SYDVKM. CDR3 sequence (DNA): TGTGCCAGCACTTTCCGAAGGGGACAGGGGAACAATGAGCAGTTCTTC. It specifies CASTFRRGQGNNEQFF.

CDR3 coding DNA: TGTGCCAGCAGTTCCACAGGGGGTGACTACACCTTC. Translated: CASSSTGGDYTF. The chain recombines TRBV28 with TRBJ1-2, with 8 bases matching TRBD1. J was trimmed by 10 bases and V by 4 bases; bases with no gene match: 5. This CDR3 region has 12 residues. Germline CDR1 MDHEN, CDR2 SYDVKM.

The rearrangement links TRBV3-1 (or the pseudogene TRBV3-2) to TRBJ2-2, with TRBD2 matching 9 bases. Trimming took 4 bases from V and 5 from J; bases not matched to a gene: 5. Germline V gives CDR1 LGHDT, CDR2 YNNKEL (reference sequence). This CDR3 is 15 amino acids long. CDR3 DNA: TGTGCCAGCAGCCGCCGACTAGCGGTTACCGGGGAGCTGTTTTTT. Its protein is CASSRRLAVTGELFF.

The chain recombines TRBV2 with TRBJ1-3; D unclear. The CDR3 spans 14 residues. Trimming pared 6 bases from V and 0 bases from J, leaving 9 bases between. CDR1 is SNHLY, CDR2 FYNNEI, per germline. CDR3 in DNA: TGTGCCAGCAGCCTAGGATTCTCTGGAAACACCATATATTTT. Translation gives CASSLGFSGNTIYF.

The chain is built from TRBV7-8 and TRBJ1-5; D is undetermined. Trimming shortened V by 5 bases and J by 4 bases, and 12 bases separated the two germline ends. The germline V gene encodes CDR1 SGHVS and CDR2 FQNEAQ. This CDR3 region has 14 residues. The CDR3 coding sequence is TGTGCCAGCAGCCCCGGGTCCAATAATCAGCCCCAGCATTTT. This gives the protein CASSPGSNNQPQHF.

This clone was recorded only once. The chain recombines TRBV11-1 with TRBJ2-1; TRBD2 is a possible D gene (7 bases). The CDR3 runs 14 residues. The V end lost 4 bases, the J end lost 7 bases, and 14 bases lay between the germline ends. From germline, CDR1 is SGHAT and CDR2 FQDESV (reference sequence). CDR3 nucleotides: TGTGCCAGCAGCTATGGGGGGGCCCCAAATGAGCAGTTCTTC. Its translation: CASSYGGAPNEQFF.

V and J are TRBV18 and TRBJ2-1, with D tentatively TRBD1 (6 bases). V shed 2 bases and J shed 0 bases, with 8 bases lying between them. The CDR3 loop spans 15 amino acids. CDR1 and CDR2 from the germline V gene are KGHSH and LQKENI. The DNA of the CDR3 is TGTGCCAGCTCACCAGGACAGAGCTCCTACAATGAGCAGTTCTTC. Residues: CASSPGQSSYNEQFF.

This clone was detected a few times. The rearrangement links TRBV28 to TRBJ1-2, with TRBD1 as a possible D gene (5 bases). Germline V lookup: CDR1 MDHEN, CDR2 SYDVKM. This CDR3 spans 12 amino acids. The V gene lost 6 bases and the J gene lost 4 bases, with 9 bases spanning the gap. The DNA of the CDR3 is TGTGCCAGCAGGAGAGACAGCTATGGCTACACCTTC. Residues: CASRRDSYGYTF.

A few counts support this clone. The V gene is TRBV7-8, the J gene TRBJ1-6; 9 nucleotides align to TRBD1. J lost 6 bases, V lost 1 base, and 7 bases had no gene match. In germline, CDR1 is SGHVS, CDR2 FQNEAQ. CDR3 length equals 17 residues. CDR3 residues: CASSLGDRDKINSPLHF. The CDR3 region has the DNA TGTGCCAGCAGCTTAGGGGACAGGGATAAGATTAATTCACCCCTCCACTTT.

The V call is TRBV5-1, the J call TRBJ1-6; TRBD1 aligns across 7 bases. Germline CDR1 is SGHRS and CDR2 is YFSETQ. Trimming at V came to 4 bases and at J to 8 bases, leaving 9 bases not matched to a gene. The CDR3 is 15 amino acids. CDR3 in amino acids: CASSRGTDDDSPLHF. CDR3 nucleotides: TGCGCCAGCAGCAGAGGGACAGATGATGATTCACCCCTCCACTTT.

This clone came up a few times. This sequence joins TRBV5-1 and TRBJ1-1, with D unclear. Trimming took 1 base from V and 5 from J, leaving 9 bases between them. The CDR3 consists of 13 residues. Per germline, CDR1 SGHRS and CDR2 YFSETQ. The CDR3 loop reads CASSLLARTEAFF. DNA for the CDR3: TGCGCCAGCAGCTTGTTGGCGCGGACTGAAGCTTTCTTT.

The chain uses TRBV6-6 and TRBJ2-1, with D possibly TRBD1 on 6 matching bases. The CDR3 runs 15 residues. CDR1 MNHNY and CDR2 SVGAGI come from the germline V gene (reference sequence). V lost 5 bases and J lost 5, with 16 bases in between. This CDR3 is CASSPLPRTDNEQFF. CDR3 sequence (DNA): TGTGCCAGCAGTCCTTTACCTCGGACAGACAATGAGCAGTTCTTC.

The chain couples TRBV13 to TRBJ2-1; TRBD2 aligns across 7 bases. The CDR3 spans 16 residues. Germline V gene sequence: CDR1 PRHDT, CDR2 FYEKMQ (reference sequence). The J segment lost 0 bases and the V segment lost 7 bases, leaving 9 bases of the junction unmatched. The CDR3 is CASTLLWGGSYNEQFF. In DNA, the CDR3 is TGTGCCAGCACCCTCCTGTGGGGGGGCTCCTACAATGAGCAGTTCTTC.

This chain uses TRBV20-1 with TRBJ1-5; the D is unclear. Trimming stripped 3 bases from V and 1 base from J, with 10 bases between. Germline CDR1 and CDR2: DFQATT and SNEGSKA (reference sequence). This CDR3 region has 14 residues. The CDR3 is CSASPGVSNQPQHF. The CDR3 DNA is TGCAGTGCTAGTCCCGGGGTCAGCAATCAGCCCCAGCATTTT.

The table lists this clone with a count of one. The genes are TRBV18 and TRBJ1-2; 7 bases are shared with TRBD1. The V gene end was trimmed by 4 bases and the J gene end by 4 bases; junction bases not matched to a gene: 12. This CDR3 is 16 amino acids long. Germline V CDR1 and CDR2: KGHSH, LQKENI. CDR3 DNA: TGTGCCAGCTCACTAAAAATCCCGGGACAGAGCTATGGCTACACCTTC. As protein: CASSLKIPGQSYGYTF.

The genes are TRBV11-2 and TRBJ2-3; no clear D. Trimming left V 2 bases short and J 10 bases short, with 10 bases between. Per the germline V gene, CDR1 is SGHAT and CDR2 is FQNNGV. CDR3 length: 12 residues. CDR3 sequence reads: CASSLTTSAQYF. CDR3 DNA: TGTGCCAGCAGCTTAACAACCAGTGCGCAGTATTTT.

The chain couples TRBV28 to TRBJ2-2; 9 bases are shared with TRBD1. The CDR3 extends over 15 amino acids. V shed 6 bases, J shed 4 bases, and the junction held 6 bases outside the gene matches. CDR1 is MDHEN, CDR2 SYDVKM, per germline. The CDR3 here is CASRTGGLGTGELFF. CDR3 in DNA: TGTGCCAGCAGGACAGGGGGTTTGGGCACCGGGGAGCTGTTTTTT. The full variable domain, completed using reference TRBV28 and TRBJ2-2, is DVKVTQSSRYLVKRTGEKVFLECVQDMDHENMFWYRQDPGLGLRLIYFSYDVKMKEKGDIPEGYSVSREKKERFSLILESASTNQTSMYLCASRTGGLGTGELFFGEGSRLTVL.

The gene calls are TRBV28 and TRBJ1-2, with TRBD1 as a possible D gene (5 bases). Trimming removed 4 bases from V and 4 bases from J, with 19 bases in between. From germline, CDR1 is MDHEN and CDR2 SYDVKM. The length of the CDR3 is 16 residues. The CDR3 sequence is CASSYSPRARGYGYTF. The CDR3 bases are TGTGCCAGCAGTTACTCTCCTCGAGCAAGGGGCTATGGCTACACCTTC.

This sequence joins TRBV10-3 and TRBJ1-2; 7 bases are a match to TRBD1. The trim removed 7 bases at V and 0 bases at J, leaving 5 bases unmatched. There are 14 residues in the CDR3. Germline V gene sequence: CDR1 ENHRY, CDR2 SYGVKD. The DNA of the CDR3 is TGTGCCATCAACGGACAGGCCTCTAACTATGGCTACACCTTC. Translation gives CAINGQASNYGYTF.

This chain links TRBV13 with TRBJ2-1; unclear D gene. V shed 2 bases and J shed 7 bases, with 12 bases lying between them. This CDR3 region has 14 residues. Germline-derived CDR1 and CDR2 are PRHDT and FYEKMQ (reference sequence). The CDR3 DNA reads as TGTGCCAGCAGCTTAATGGTAGCTGGAAATGAGCAGTTCTTC. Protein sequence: CASSLMVAGNEQFF.

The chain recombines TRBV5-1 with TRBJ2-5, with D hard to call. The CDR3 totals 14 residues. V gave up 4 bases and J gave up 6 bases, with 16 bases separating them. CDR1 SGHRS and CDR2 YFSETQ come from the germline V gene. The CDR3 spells CASSRTDMTQTQYF. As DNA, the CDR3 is TGCGCCAGCAGCCGAACCGACATGACCCAGACCCAGTACTTC.

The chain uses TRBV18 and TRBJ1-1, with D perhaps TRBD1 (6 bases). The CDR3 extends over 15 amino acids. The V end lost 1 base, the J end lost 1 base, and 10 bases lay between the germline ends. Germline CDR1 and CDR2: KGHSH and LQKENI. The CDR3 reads CASSPQATGNTEAFF. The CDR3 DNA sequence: TGTGCCAGCTCACCACAAGCGACAGGGAACACTGAAGCTTTCTTT.

CDR3 sequence: CASSEGGQFNQPQHF. The CDR3 DNA reads TGTGCCAGCAGTGAAGGGGGACAGTTCAATCAGCCCCAGCATTTT. The chain combines TRBV6-1 with TRBJ1-5; 7 nucleotides align to TRBD1. V was clipped by 1 base and J by 3 bases; unmatched bases: 3. CDR1 MNHNS and CDR2 SASEGT come from the germline V gene. There are 15 residues in the CDR3.

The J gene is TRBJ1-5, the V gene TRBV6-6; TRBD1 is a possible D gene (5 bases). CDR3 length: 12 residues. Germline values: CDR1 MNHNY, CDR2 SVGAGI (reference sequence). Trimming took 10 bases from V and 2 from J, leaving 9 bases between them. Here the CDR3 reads CATETGNQPQHF. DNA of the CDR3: TGTGCCACCGAGACAGGCAATCAGCCCCAGCATTTT.

The CDR3 DNA reads TGTGCCAGCAGTTTATACAGGGGATATAGCAATCAGCCCCAGCATTTT. Residues: CASSLYRGYSNQPQHF. This sequence joins TRBV28 and TRBJ1-5; 7 bases match TRBD1. V trimming: 1 base; J trimming: 0 bases; junction bases outside the gene matches: 3. Germline CDR1 is MDHEN and CDR2 is SYDVKM. The CDR3 is made up of 16 amino acids.

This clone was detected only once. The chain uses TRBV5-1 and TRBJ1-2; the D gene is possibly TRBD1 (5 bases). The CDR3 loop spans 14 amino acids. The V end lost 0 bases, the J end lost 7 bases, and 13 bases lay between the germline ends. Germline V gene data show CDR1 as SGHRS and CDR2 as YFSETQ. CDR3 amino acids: CASSLEGQGSGYTF. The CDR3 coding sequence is TGCGCCAGCAGCTTGGAGGGGCAGGGAAGTGGCTACACCTTC.